Listed below are T cell receptor beta chains from one sample, sequenced in a study of blood T cell repertoires in COVID-19. Using immunoSEQ multiplex PCR, the repertoire was profiled, and TCRdb retains in-frame clones only, with some absent. This table has about 180,000 clones, about 80% appearing once. The sample taken for sequencing was PBMCs or T cells enriched from blood (not recorded which). Source of these receptors: a man aged 55 to 70 who had been exposed to COVID-19. The CDR3 runs from the conserved cysteine through the conserved F or W. The D gene is left open where the match is weak. Not all rows give a size; the values are once, few, many and, for expanded clones, a class.

TRBV6-5	.	TRBJ2-3	few	15	CASRMGGPAADTQYF	TGTGCCAGCAGGATGGGGGGGCCAGCGGCAGATACGCAGTATTTT
TRBV10-3	TRBD1	TRBJ1-3	.	14	CAISAGGLRNTIYF	TGTGCCATCAGCGCAGGGGGACTCCGAAACACCATATATTTT
TRBV27	TRBD1	TRBJ2-7	.	16	CASSLEPGQGKREQYF	TGTGCCAGCAGTTTAGAACCGGGACAGGGTAAGCGGGAGCAGTACTTC
TRBV5-6	.	TRBJ1-1	.	14	CASSLGGPNTEAFF	TGTGCCAGCAGTCTGGGAGGGCCGAACACTGAAGCTTTCTTT
TRBV6-5	TRBD1	TRBJ2-7	.	14	CASKPQGRSYEQYF	TGTGCCAGCAAACCACAGGGGCGATCCTACGAGCAGTACTTC
TRBV11-2	.	TRBJ1-2	.	13	CASSLGGLRGYTF	TGTGCCAGCAGCTTGGGGGGGTTAAGAGGCTACACCTTC
TRBV6-5	TRBD1	TRBJ1-2	.	13	CASKTGGVYGYTF	TGTGCCAGCAAAACAGGGGGCGTCTATGGCTACACCTTC
TRBV7-8	.	TRBJ1-1	.	16	CASSLGSRGVNTEAFF	TGTGCCAGCAGCTTGGGGAGCAGGGGAGTGAACACTGAAGCTTTCTTT
TRBV30	.	TRBJ1-1	.	13	CAWIGNSWGEAFF	TGTGCCTGGATCGGGAATTCTTGGGGTGAAGCTTTCTTT
TRBV6-5	.	TRBJ1-5	.	15	CASSGGRGLNQPQHF	TGTGCCAGCAGCGGGGGGAGGGGCCTCAATCAGCCCCAGCATTTT